The rows below give T cell receptor beta chains drawn from one sample of a study of human T cells and chemical hapten exposure. TCRdb processed the reads anew with MiXCR; each CDR3 protein has one entry. Among about 120,000 distinct CDR3 sequences, over 6.5% were seen once, and the ten largest hold over 1.1%. Sequenced input: whole blood. Receptors were obtained from a human donor in good health. Some clones in this sample may be carry-over from other donors' samples. CDR3s leave out the opening cysteine and the closing phenylalanine or tryptophan.

V: TRBV5-1
J: TRBJ2-2
CDR3: ASRSGTGELF

V: TRBV20-1
J: TRBJ2-7
CDR3: SARDPPSGRDEQY

V: TRBV24-1
J: TRBJ2-3
CDR3: ATSENSGTSSTDTQY

V: TRBV3-1
J: TRBJ2-3
CDR3: ASSQVGDGRTDTQY

V: TRBV7-9
J: TRBJ2-3
CDR3: ASSSRTGGTTDTQY

V: TRBV14
J: TRBJ2-5
CDR3: ASSPGLAGLQETQY

V: TRBV9
J: TRBJ1-6
CDR3: ASSGPQGANSPLH

V: TRBV20-1
J: TRBJ2-5
CDR3: SARVPGRQETQY

V: TRBV6-6
J: TRBJ1-2
CDR3: ATPLPTGTGYT

V: TRBV6-5
J: TRBJ1-2
CDR3: ASSYRDRNYGYT

V: TRBV7-9
J: TRBJ1-1
CDR3: ASSHPQGTGTEAF

V: TRBV5-1
J: TRBJ2-1
CDR3: ASSPGLKFKGEQF

V: TRBV12-3/TRBV12-4
J: TRBJ2-7
CDR3: ASSSSGHSYEQY

V: TRBV10-3
J: TRBJ2-5
CDR3: AISRQGREETQY

V: TRBV10-3
J: TRBJ1-3
CDR3: AISDSQDTGNTIY

V: TRBV5-1
J: TRBJ1-1
CDR3: ASSQTGYTEAF

V: TRBV5-1
J: TRBJ1-4
CDR3: ASSRSGQGEKLF

V: TRBV7-6
J: TRBJ1-5
CDR3: ASSLGAGSQPQH

V: TRBV6-6
J: TRBJ1-5
CDR3: ASSYAGGNQPQH

V: TRBV12-3/TRBV12-4
J: TRBJ2-2
CDR3: ASSLRLPDPGELF

V: TRBV5-1
J: TRBJ2-6
CDR3: ASSLVSSGANVLT

V: TRBV7-8
J: TRBJ2-1
CDR3: ASSLEPPLRGPEQF

V: TRBV29-1
J: TRBJ2-3
CDR3: SVASGTRTDTQY

V: TRBV2
J: TRBJ2-7
CDR3: ASSEGLGHRSYEQY

V: TRBV5-1
J: TRBJ2-7
CDR3: ASSWDSYEQY

V: TRBV5-1
J: TRBJ1-4
CDR3: ASRTLGTRGGEKLF

V: TRBV28
J: TRBJ1-2
CDR3: ASGYRDGYT

V: TRBV5-4
J: TRBJ1-1
CDR3: ASSLLWQPNTEAF

V: TRBV19
J: TRBJ2-5
CDR3: ASSMAQETQY

V: TRBV19
J: TRBJ2-5
CDR3: ASSLRGSGGQQETQY

V: TRBV20-1
J: TRBJ2-7
CDR3: SARKEERVYEQY

V: TRBV19
J: TRBJ1-1
CDR3: ASTQGGYNTEAF

V: TRBV12-3/TRBV12-4
J: TRBJ1-5
CDR3: ASSSRDREEQPQH

V: TRBV29-1
J: TRBJ1-2
CDR3: SVELGNYGYT

V: TRBV6-5
J: TRBJ1-2
CDR3: ASSYRGQGSYGYT

V: TRBV27
J: TRBJ1-5
CDR3: ASSLVGTGNQPQH

V: TRBV14
J: TRBJ1-1
CDR3: ASSQMRWTEAF

V: TRBV4-3
J: TRBJ2-3
CDR3: ASSQDIASGGRTDTQY

V: TRBV13
J: TRBJ2-1
CDR3: ASSLGPNEQF

V: TRBV5-4
J: TRBJ2-2
CDR3: ASSLELAESGELF

V: TRBV2
J: TRBJ2-1
CDR3: ASSDWTPLPF

V: TRBV7-2
J: TRBJ1-1
CDR3: ASSLGSGNTEAF

V: TRBV15
J: TRBJ2-7
CDR3: ATSRHTGANEQY

V: TRBV5-1
J: TRBJ2-1
CDR3: ASSLTGALYNEQF

V: TRBV4-1
J: TRBJ2-7
CDR3: ASSQLAGGTYEQY

V: TRBV7-8
J: TRBJ2-3
CDR3: ASSLATLAGSLGDTQY

V: TRBV29-1
J: TRBJ1-4
CDR3: SVKGVRDELF

V: TRBV7-6
J: TRBJ2-3
CDR3: ASSSLATSTDTQY

V: TRBV27
J: TRBJ2-3
CDR3: ASSFEFADTQY

V: TRBV14
J: TRBJ2-1
CDR3: ASSTRDNEQF

V: TRBV27
J: TRBJ2-3
CDR3: ASSQPPSSSTDTQY